Listed here are 5 T cell receptor beta chains from one sample, sequenced in a study of blood T cell repertoires in COVID-19. Sequencing was performed with immunoSEQ multiplex PCR; in TCRdb, only in-frame clones are kept and a portion is missing. The sample contains roughly 400,000 clones, 88% of which appear only once. Sequenced sample: PBMCs or T cells enriched from blood (not recorded which). These receptors all come from a woman under 30 who had been exposed to COVID-19.

The V and J genes are TRBV28 and TRBJ2-5; a possible D gene is TRBD2 (5 bases). Trimming stripped 3 bases from V and 7 bases from J, with 18 bases between. The CDR3 contains 15 residues. The germline V gene encodes CDR1 MDHEN and CDR2 SYDVKM. The DNA for the CDR3 is TGTGCCAGCAGTTTGGCGGCATCGATTCGGGGGACCCAGTACTTC. Translation gives CASSLAASIRGTQYF.

Remarks on this clone: This same CDR3 is encoded by further DNA sequences in the sample. This rearrangement joins TRBV28 to TRBJ1-1; D gene unclear. Germline CDR1 and CDR2: MDHEN and SYDVKM. Trimming removed 6 bases from V and 5 bases from J, with 10 bases in between. There are 12 residues in the CDR3. CDR3 bases: TGTGCCAGCAGCCCGCCGGGGACTGAAGCTTTCTTT. Its protein product is CASSPPGTEAFF.

The chain carries TRBV11-2 and TRBJ2-7; D uncertain. V was clipped by 5 bases and J by 2 bases, with 10 bases between them. The CDR3 totals 13 residues. The germline V gene encodes CDR1 SGHAT and CDR2 FQNNGV. CDR3 in amino acids: CASSATAPYEQYF. The CDR3 coding sequence is TGTGCCAGCAGCGCGACTGCTCCCTACGAGCAGTACTTC.

The chain joins TRBV19 to TRBJ2-3; 7 positions match TRBD1. Germline loops: CDR1 LNHDA, CDR2 SQIVND (reference sequence). CDR3 length: 14 residues. The J segment lost 6 bases and the V segment lost 6 bases, leaving 9 bases of the junction unmatched. CDR3 in DNA: TGTGCCAGTAGCAGACAGGGCCTGGGGGATACGCAGTATTTT. As protein: CASSRQGLGDTQYF. Full variable domain (rest looked up from reference TRBV19 and TRBJ2-3): DGGITQSPKYLFRKEGQNVTLSCEQNLNHDAMYWYRQDPGQGLRLIYYSQIVNDFQKGDIAEGYSVSREKKESFPLTVTSAQKNPTAFYLCASSRQGLGDTQYFGPGTRLTVL.

The chain employs TRBV3-1 (or the pseudogene TRBV3-2) and TRBJ1-6; tentative D call: TRBD1 (6 bases). Germline CDR1 and CDR2: LGHDT and YNNKEL (reference sequence). The CDR3 totals 16 residues. V was pared by 4 bases and J by 3 bases, with 13 bases between. The CDR3 sequence is CASSLLGQSYNSPLHF. CDR3 bases: TGTGCCAGCAGCCTTTTAGGACAGAGCTATAATTCACCCCTCCACTTT.